This section outlines one TCR beta chain sequence together with its context. The antigen it recognizes is unknown. No clone much larger than this one lies a single base away; base qualities are absent. This record belongs to a study of blood T cell repertoires in COVID-19 (dated by TCRdb to the early 2020s). About the study as a whole: The collaborator samples originated in the United States, Italy and Spain and spanned the acute and convalescent phases of COVID-19. The prospective study material was composed of cDNA or gDNA derived from T cells, B-cell-depleted T cells, or PBMCs. Subjects who had been exposed to COVID-19, were actively infected with it, or had recovered from it provided the deeply sampled blood TCRbeta repertoires that made up the dataset. The repertoires were released in a freely available public database intended as a resource for research on the immune response to SARS-CoV-2. Samples were obtained from the ongoing ImmuneRACE study (first 160 participants) and from about 1,300 subjects provided by 6 global collaborators. The sample metadata nearly always contained a de-identified subject ID, COVID-19 status, age in years and sex. Where HLA class I and class II types were available, the types were taken from metadata supplied by the sample provider, not from assay-based typing.

The CDR3 runs 16 amino acids, cysteine and phenylalanine included. Left in the record is the CDR3 DNA by itself, 48 bases read in frame from the first base. CDR1 and CDR2 are read off the germline V gene (reference sequence) as LNHDA and SQIVND. Cut back by 5 bases and 4 bases, the V and J ends lie 18 bases apart. The study at large found these results: The quantity of clinical and demographic metadata differed by source and by participant and was supplied without curation.

A second Seattle source provided samples from volunteer blood donors who had recovered from COVID-19. The collaborating institutions used their own protocols to collect whole blood in K2EDTA tubes. For TCRbeta analysis, collaborators shipped samples in one of three forms: frozen whole blood, isolated PBMCs, or DNA extracted from either of those sample types. TCRbeta CDR3 regions were amplified from genomic DNA by means of the immunoSEQ Assay, a bias-controlled multiplex PCR. In the authors' own workflow: Within the assay, amplification of reference gene primers was used to estimate how many nucleated cells each sample contained. To quantify the absolute abundance of each unique TCRbeta CDR3 rearrangement, sequence reads were collapsed and filtered. For each sample, productive Simpson clonality was calculated as the square root of Simpson's diversity index across productive rearrangements. TCRdb carries this immuneACCESS record with in-frame sequences only. Its versions omit some clonotypes, under half of them owing to an unresolved V gene in the studies checked, with the rest unexplained. Clonal size and the V and J genes are those of that table, whereas D and trimming came from the DNA. Recorded for this sample are approximately 240,000 clones; approximately 86% of them occurred a single time. The ten top clones hold about 3.1% of the sample.

The receptor was derived from a woman aged 25-40 years who had recovered from COVID-19. The rearrangement combines TRBV19 with TRBJ2-1, with the D gene uncertain. The sequenced material came from peripheral blood. The bases read TGTGCCAGTAGTCCTTACACACCTTATATTTACAATGAGCAGTTCTTC. This encodes CASSPYTPYIYNEQFF.